This TCR beta chain is drawn from a study of beta chain features in type 1 diabetes. Regarding the study as a whole: For patients, the naive, central memory and Treg TCRB repertoires appeared more alike than for healthy donors. Fewer insertions but more deletions were seen at VDJ junctions in type 1 diabetes patients.

Sequencing targeted expressed TCRB transcripts, as all isolated RNA had been reverse transcribed. Repertoires were generated with immunoSEQ multiplex PCR, while TCRdb's copy carries only in-frame clones and drops some. Among under 400,000 clones listed, around 12% were seen once. V lost 3 bases and J 5 bases, leaving 16 bases between the germline ends. CDR1 SEHNR and CDR2 FQNEAQ come from the germline V gene (reference sequence). The CDR3 consists of 15 residues. This clone was counted between two and nine times. Its antigen is as yet unknown. V and J are TRBV7-9 and TRBJ2-5; D may be TRBD1 (5 bases). Sequencing was performed on naive CD4+ T cells from blood. The sequence was collected from a man aged 18 to 30 in good health. The CDR3 loop is CASSLGGRVVETQYF. For the CDR3, the DNA is TGTGCCAGCAGCTTGGGTGGCAGGGTTGTTGAGACCCAGTACTTC.